This passage covers 26 T cell receptor beta chains from one sample sequenced in a study of blood T cell repertoires in COVID-19. Produced via immunoSEQ multiplex PCR; TCRdb's table is partial and in-frame only. The top ten hold 0.9% to 1% of the sample, which has 250,000 to 350,000 clones, around 86% seen once. Sample: peripheral blood. These TCRs come from a woman in her thirties or forties who had recovered from COVID-19.

This chain connects TRBV30 to TRBJ1-2, with 8 bases identical to TRBD1. Germline loops: CDR1 GTSNPN, CDR2 SVGIG (reference sequence). This CDR3 is built from 11 residues. The junction had 2 bases not matched to a gene; V was cut back by 4 bases and J by 7 bases. CDR3: CAWTTGVGYTF. The CDR3 coding sequence is TGTGCCTGGACGACAGGGGTTGGCTACACCTTC.

The V gene is TRBV3-1 (or the pseudogene TRBV3-2), the J gene TRBJ2-1; D is ambiguous. The CDR3 has 13 residues. The ends were cut back, 4 bases at V and 5 bases at J, with 9 bases in the middle. In germline, CDR1 is LGHDT, CDR2 YNNKEL (reference sequence). Written as DNA, the CDR3 is TGTGCCAGCAGCCGAACTGTTGACAATGAGCAGTTCTTC. This codes for CASSRTVDNEQFF.

This clone occurred a few times. This chain connects TRBV21-1 to TRBJ2-3; the D call of TRBD2 is as the table states it, not checked on the DNA. TRBV21-1 counts as a pseudogene. The CDR3 consists of 14 residues. The CDR3 DNA is TGTGCCAGGACTAGCGGGAGGGACACAGATACGCAGTATTTT. It is translated as CARTSGRDTDTQYF.

This clone has a single count. This chain links TRBV11-2 with TRBJ2-5, with no clear D. Per germline, CDR1 SGHAT and CDR2 FQNNGV. V was pared by 5 bases and J by 5 bases, with 9 bases between. CDR3 length equals 12 residues. This CDR3 is CASSQILETQYF. CDR3 bases: TGTGCCAGCAGCCAAATACTGGAGACCCAGTACTTC.

The V and J genes are TRBV7-9 and TRBJ2-7; 7 nucleotides align to TRBD1. The germline V gene has CDR1 SEHNR and CDR2 FQNEAQ (reference sequence). There are 13 residues in the CDR3. After removal of 5 bases from V and 2 bases from J, the junction contained 3 bases not matched to a gene. This CDR3 is CASSRDSPYEQYF. DNA of the CDR3: TGTGCCAGCAGCCGGGACAGCCCCTACGAGCAGTACTTC. Looking up the rest from reference TRBV7-9 and TRBJ2-7 gives the full variable domain: DTGVSQNPRHKITKRGQNVTFRCDPISEHNRLYWYRQTLGQGPEFLTYFQNEAQLEKSRLLSDRFSAERPKGSFSTLEIQRTEQGDSAMYLCASSRDSPYEQYFGPGTRLTVT.

V gene TRBV24-1 combines with J gene TRBJ1-1; no definite D call. Trimming stripped 6 bases from V and 0 bases from J, with 16 bases between. Germline assignment: CDR1 KGHDR and CDR2 SFDVKD. This CDR3 has 16 residues. CDR3 protein: CATSPVLTEMNTEAFF. As DNA, the CDR3 is TGTGCCACCAGTCCGGTGTTGACGGAGATGAACACTGAAGCTTTCTTT.

This clone was counted once. The CDR3 sequence: CASSLDRGQETQYF. DNA of the CDR3: TGTGCCAGCAGCTTAGACAGGGGCCAAGAGACCCAGTACTTC. The V gene is TRBV7-2, the J gene TRBJ2-5; 7 nucleotides align to TRBD1. The V segment lost 1 base and the J segment 1 base; nucleotides outside the gene matches: 0. The germline V gene has CDR1 SGHTA and CDR2 FQGNSA. This CDR3 comprises 14 residues.

This clone was found once. DNA for the CDR3: TGTGCCAGCAGACCCCCCGCAGGGGGCTCCTACGAGCAGTACTTC. The encoded protein is CASRPPAGGSYEQYF. V and J are TRBV6-6 and TRBJ2-7; TRBD1 matches at 7 bases. Germline CDR1 and CDR2: MNHNY and SVGAGI (reference sequence). Trimming removed 6 bases from V and 0 bases from J; junction bases left unmatched: 8. The CDR3 is 15 residues long.

The chain couples TRBV11-2 to TRBJ2-3; tentative D call: TRBD2 (5 bases). CDR1 and CDR2 from the germline V gene are SGHAT and FQNNGV. This CDR3 is 15 amino acids long. V lost 0 bases and J lost 3, with 10 bases in between. The CDR3 DNA reads TGTGCCAGCAGCTTAGAAACGTCGGGGACAGATACGCAGTATTTT. Residues: CASSLETSGTDTQYF.

V and J are TRBV6-2 or TRBV6-3 and TRBJ2-7; 8 bases fit TRBD2. This CDR3 spans 15 amino acids. The V gene's germline CDR1 is MNHEY and CDR2 SVGEGT. J was trimmed by 6 bases and V by 2 bases; bases with no gene match: 9. The CDR3 coding sequence is TGTGCCAGCAGTTACCAGGGACTAGTGTCAGCCGAGCAGTACTTC. It codes for CASSYQGLVSAEQYF.

The rearrangement joins TRBV4-2 to TRBJ1-2; 10 bases are a match to TRBD1. The V gene end was trimmed by 3 bases and the J gene end by 4 bases; junction bases not matched to a gene: 5. The germline V gene encodes CDR1 LGHNA and CDR2 YNFKEQ. CDR3 length: 15 amino acids. CDR3 DNA sequence: TGTGCCAGCAGCCAGGAGACAGGGGGCGGCTATGGCTACACCTTC. It yields the protein CASSQETGGGYGYTF.

The rearrangement links TRBV5-1 to TRBJ2-1; D is ambiguous. The CDR3 loop spans 13 amino acids. Germline-derived CDR1 and CDR2 are SGHRS and YFSETQ. The V gene lost 5 bases and the J gene lost 3 bases, with 9 bases spanning the gap. CDR3 sequence (DNA): TGCGCCAGCAGTCGGGTAGGCTACAATGAGCAGTTCTTC. Translated: CASSRVGYNEQFF.

The chain links TRBV12-5 to TRBJ1-2; maybe TRBD1 (5 bases). This CDR3 spans 16 amino acids. Deletions cut 0 bases from V and 2 bases from J, with 13 bases between. Germline V gives CDR1 LGHNT, CDR2 FRNRAP. CDR3 loop: CASGLVPGEQNYGYTF. Written as DNA, the CDR3 is TGTGCTAGTGGTTTGGTACCGGGGGAACAGAACTATGGCTACACCTTC.

Only one count was recorded for this clone. This rearrangement joins TRBV19 to TRBJ2-7; 9 bases match TRBD1. The junction had 9 bases not matched to a gene; V was cut back by 1 base and J by 2 bases. There are 17 residues in the CDR3. Germline CDR1 LNHDA, CDR2 SQIVND (reference sequence). Here the CDR3 reads CASSIVPGTGITYEQYF. CDR3 sequence (DNA): TGTGCCAGTAGTATAGTCCCCGGGACAGGGATAACCTACGAGCAGTACTTC. The entire variable domain, with the rest obtained from reference TRBV19 and TRBJ2-7, is as follows: DGGITQSPKYLFRKEGQNVTLSCEQNLNHDAMYWYRQDPGQGLRLIYYSQIVNDFQKGDIAEGYSVSREKKESFPLTVTSAQKNPTAFYLCASSIVPGTGITYEQYFGPGTRLTVT.

The V gene is TRBV18, the J gene TRBJ2-3; 8 nucleotides agree with TRBD2. Trimming removed 2 bases from V and 3 bases from J; junction bases left unmatched: 7. The germline V gene encodes CDR1 KGHSH and CDR2 LQKENI. The CDR3 sequence is 16 residues long. CDR3 in amino acids: CASSPYSGSFTDTQYF. DNA of the CDR3: TGTGCCAGCTCACCATACAGCGGGAGTTTTACAGATACGCAGTATTTT.

This rearrangement joins TRBV11-2 to TRBJ2-7, with TRBD2 identical over 7 bases. Germline loops: CDR1 SGHAT, CDR2 FQNNGV. V was clipped by 5 bases and J by 3 bases; unmatched bases: 13. The CDR3 spans 16 residues. CDR3 bases: TGTGCCAGCAGCCCCGGTGGGGCGGGAGTCTACTACGAGCAGTACTTC. This translates into CASSPGGAGVYYEQYF.

This clone was detected a few times. The V gene is TRBV6-5, the J gene TRBJ2-1, with 7 positions matching TRBD2. The germline V gene encodes CDR1 MNHEY and CDR2 SVGAGI. This CDR3 spans 16 amino acids. J lost 0 bases, V lost 2 bases, and 4 bases had no gene match. CDR3 loop: CASSYGAGDSYNEQFF. CDR3 coding DNA: TGTGCCAGCAGTTACGGGGCGGGGGACTCCTACAATGAGCAGTTCTTC.

V gene TRBV20-1 combines with J gene TRBJ2-2; D perhaps matches TRBD2 (5 bases). Between the trimmed V and J ends, which lost 3 bases and 4 bases, there was a span of 15 bases. The CDR3 has 15 residues. Per the germline V gene, CDR1 is DFQATT and CDR2 is SNEGSKA (reference sequence). CDR3 bases: TGCAGTGCTAGTTACCCTCTGGGGAGCACCGGGGAGCTGTTTTTT. Protein: CSASYPLGSTGELFF.

This sequence joins TRBV6-6 and TRBJ1-1; D is possibly TRBD1 (6 bases). From germline, CDR1 is MNHNY and CDR2 SVGAGI (reference sequence). V was trimmed by 5 bases and J by 3 bases, leaving 13 bases between them. The CDR3 sequence is 14 residues long. CDR3 sequence reads: CASSQQGGDTEAFF. CDR3 nucleotide sequence: TGTGCCAGCAGTCAACAGGGTGGGGACACTGAAGCTTTCTTT.

V usage is TRBV27 and J usage is TRBJ1-5; the D is unclear. This CDR3 is built from 14 residues. Germline V lookup: CDR1 MNHEY, CDR2 SMNVEV (reference sequence). Trimming removed 3 bases from V and 11 bases from J, with 17 bases in between. The CDR3 region is CASSFQGSGVAQHF. CDR3 coding DNA: TGTGCCAGCAGTTTTCAAGGGTCCGGGGTAGCCCAGCATTTT.

The rearrangement joins TRBV7-2 to TRBJ2-1; 12 positions agree with TRBD2. V was clipped by 5 bases and J by 5 bases; unmatched bases: 10. In germline, CDR1 is SGHTA, CDR2 FQGNSA. CDR3 length equals 17 residues. The CDR3 loop is CASSGPSSGRGDNEQFF. The CDR3 nucleotides read TGTGCCAGCAGCGGACCTTCTAGCGGGAGGGGCGACAATGAGCAGTTCTTC.

This clone showed up just once. The chain carries TRBV7-9 and TRBJ1-2; no firm D call. V was trimmed by 5 bases and J by 2 bases, leaving 18 bases between them. This CDR3 has 16 amino acids. The germline CDR1 and CDR2 sequences are SEHNR and FQNEAQ (reference sequence). The CDR3 bases are TGTGCCAGCAGCCCCCGGGGAGACACTGTAAACTATGGCTACACCTTC. Encoded protein: CASSPRGDTVNYGYTF.

The chain carries TRBV2 and TRBJ2-7; TRBD1 might be the D (5 bases). The germline gives CDR1 SNHLY, CDR2 FYNNEI. V lost 7 bases and J 3 bases, leaving 16 bases between the germline ends. The CDR3 has 14 residues. The CDR3 reads CASIYGQGDYEQYF. The DNA of the CDR3 is TGTGCCAGCATATACGGCCAGGGTGACTACGAGCAGTACTTC. Together with reference TRBV2 and TRBJ2-7, the CDR3 gives the full variable domain: EPEVTQTPSHQVTQMGQEVILRCVPISNHLYFYWYRQILGQKVEFLVSFYNNEISEKSEIFDDQFSVERPDGSNFTLKIRSTKLEDSAMYFCASIYGQGDYEQYFGPGTRLTVT.

The CDR3 DNA reads as TGCAGCGTTATGACAGGGTTAAATTCACCCCTCCACTTT. Protein product: CSVMTGLNSPLHF. The chain joins TRBV29-1 to TRBJ1-6, with 7 bases lining up with TRBD1. V shed 5 bases, J shed 7 bases, and the junction held 5 bases outside the gene matches. This CDR3 spans 13 amino acids. Per the germline V gene, CDR1 is SQVTM and CDR2 is ANQGSEA.

This rearrangement joins TRBV19 to TRBJ2-3; TRBD2 aligns across 8 bases. The CDR3 runs to 13 residues. The V segment lost 7 bases and the J segment 6 bases; nucleotides outside the gene matches: 6. Germline-derived CDR1 and CDR2 are LNHDA and SQIVND (reference sequence). The CDR3 DNA follows: TGTGCCAGTAAACGGGAGGGCCGGGATACGCAGTATTTT. Its protein is CASKREGRDTQYF.

The chain couples TRBV11-2 to TRBJ2-7; 15 nucleotides line up with TRBD2. Germline V lookup: CDR1 SGHAT, CDR2 FQNNGV. The length of the CDR3 is 19 residues. The V and J ends lost 5 bases and 0 bases, in that order; junction bases with no gene match: 11. CDR3 nucleotide sequence: TGTGCCAGCAGCCCCCCGGGACTAGCGGGAGGAGCCTCCTCCTACGAGCAGTACTTC. Amino acids: CASSPPGLAGGASSYEQYF. The full variable domain, its missing parts supplied by reference TRBV11-2 and TRBJ2-7, is EAGVAQSPRYKIIEKRQSVAFWCNPISGHATLYWYQQILGQGPKLLIQFQNNGVVDDSQLPKDRFSAERLKGVDSTLKIQPAKLEDSAVYLCASSPPGLAGGASSYEQYFGPGTRLTVT.